Below, 19 T cell receptor beta chains from the same sample are listed, as sequenced in a study of T cells in Graves' hyperthyroidism and ophthalmopathy. The TCR beta CDR3 regions underwent amplification using RNA transcripts as the source. The TCR CDR3 first-round RT-PCR relied on the HTBI primer set. TCRdb re-derived calls from the multiplex PCR reads in MiXCR, one entry per CDR3 protein. The table lists nearly 750,000 distinct CDR3 sequences, 30% to 40% of them singletons, with less than 40% in the top ten. Sequenced sample: blood. Source of these receptors: a woman aged 35 to 49 with Graves' hyperthyroidism.

There are a few counts of this clonotype. The genes are TRBV6-6 and TRBJ2-2; 7 bases agree with TRBD2. The V gene's germline CDR1 is MNHNY and CDR2 SVGAGI (reference sequence). J gave up 6 bases and V 2 bases, and 3 bases lay outside the gene matches. The CDR3 covers 14 residues. Written as DNA, the CDR3 is TGTGCCAGCAGTTACGGGAGGGACGCCGGGGAGCTGTTTTTT. Translation gives CASSYGRDAGELFF.

This clonotype was observed a handful of times. This chain links TRBV11-2 with TRBJ2-2; D is possibly TRBD1 or TRBD2 (5 bases each). In germline, CDR1 is SGHAT, CDR2 FQNNGV. V dropped 8 bases and J dropped 4 bases, with 11 bases sitting between them. The length of the CDR3 is 13 residues. The CDR3 nucleotides read TGTGCCAGCGTCCCTGGGGGCACCGGGGAGCTGTTTTTT. Translated, it gives CASVPGGTGELFF. Complete variable domain (other parts from reference TRBV11-2 and TRBJ2-2): EAGVAQSPRYKIIEKRQSVAFWCNPISGHATLYWYQQILGQGPKLLIQFQNNGVVDDSQLPKDRFSAERLKGVDSTLKIQPAKLEDSAVYLCASVPGGTGELFFGEGSRLTVL.

Ten or more counts support this clonotype. The genes are TRBV19 and TRBJ1-2; tentative D call: TRBD1 (6 bases). V lost 3 bases and J 4 bases, leaving 18 bases between the germline ends. The CDR3 spans 16 residues. CDR1 is LNHDA and CDR2 is SQIVND in the germline V gene (reference sequence). The CDR3 nucleotides are TGTGCCAGTAGTATTTCTTGGGGGCGAGGGATCTATGGCTACACCTTC. This gives the protein CASSISWGRGIYGYTF. Looking up the rest from reference TRBV19 and TRBJ1-2 gives the full variable domain: DGGITQSPKYLFRKEGQNVTLSCEQNLNHDAMYWYRQDPGQGLRLIYYSQIVNDFQKGDIAEGYSVSREKKESFPLTVTSAQKNPTAFYLCASSISWGRGIYGYTFGSGTRLTVV.

This clonotype turned up a few times. The chain joins TRBV10-3 to TRBJ1-1, with a possible D match to TRBD1 (5 bases). CDR1 is ENHRY and CDR2 is SYGVKD in the germline V gene. The CDR3 is 14 residues long. V was shortened by 9 bases and J by 4 bases, with 18 bases between the two germline ends. CDR3 DNA: TGTGCCATATTATCAGGGACGCGATCCACTGAAGCTTTCTTT. Translated: CAILSGTRSTEAFF.

To note about this clonotype: Lacking the conserved final phenylalanine or tryptophan, this CDR3 likely reflects a read error. The genes are TRBV29-1 and TRBJ1-1, with TRBD1 identical over 9 bases. This CDR3 contains 15 residues. CDR1 and CDR2 (germline): SQVTM, ANQGSEA. The V and J ends lost 7 bases and 3 bases, in that order; junction bases with no gene match: 12. The CDR3 sequence is CSAPTGGGVDTEAFL. CDR3 bases: TGCAGCGCACCGACAGGGGGAGGGGTTGACACTGAAGCTTTCCTT.

This clonotype was picked up a small number of times. The chain links TRBV19 to TRBJ1-2; TRBD1 might be the D (5 bases). Germline assignment: CDR1 LNHDA and CDR2 SQIVND (reference sequence). CDR3 length equals 10 residues. The germline V and J ends were trimmed by 10 bases and 8 bases, with 11 bases remaining between them. The CDR3 here is CATLDSGYTF. CDR3 bases: TGTGCCACTTTAGACAGCGGCTACACCTTC.

The V gene is TRBV7-9, the J gene TRBJ1-2; D remains unclear. CDR1 and CDR2 from the germline V gene are SEHNR and FQNEAQ (reference sequence). Trimming pared 1 base from V and 7 bases from J, leaving 13 bases between. The CDR3 is 14 amino acids. CDR3 sequence: CASSLDPGGSGYTF. The CDR3 bases are TGTGCCAGCAGCTTAGACCCAGGAGGATCTGGCTACACCTTC.

The V gene is TRBV5-4, the J gene TRBJ1-2, with D uncertain. Germline V gene data show CDR1 as SGHNT and CDR2 as YYREEE (reference sequence). V was cut by 4 bases and J by 8 bases, with 18 bases left in between. The CDR3 spans 14 residues. CDR3 in DNA: TGTGCCAGCAGCAACAAAGCCCGCGAGGAAGGCTACACCTTC. Protein product: CASSNKAREEGYTF.

The CDR3 spells CASSLGVTGDYNSPLHF. The CDR3 DNA reads as TGCGCCAGCAGCTTGGGGGTGACAGGCGACTATAATTCACCCCTCCACTTT. This chain joins TRBV5-1 and TRBJ1-6; weak D call: TRBD1 (6 bases). Trimming took off 0 bases at V and 3 bases at J, with 13 bases between the two ends. The CDR3 sequence is 17 residues long. Per the germline V gene, CDR1 is SGHRS and CDR2 is YFSETQ.

In regard to this clonotype: Germline is not matched at one junction end, which may reflect a read error. V usage is TRBV10-3 and J usage is TRBJ1-2; possible D gene TRBD1, 6 bases. The CDR3 is made up of 15 amino acids. The germline CDR1 and CDR2 sequences are ENHRY and SYGVKD. The CDR3 DNA follows: TGTGCCAGCAGTTACGAGAGGTGGGGGCTATATGGCTACACCTTC. It translates to CASSYERWGLYGYTF.

Only one count was recorded for this clonotype. A much larger clone differs from this one at a single base, so this may be a read error. The chain employs TRBV2 and TRBJ2-7; unclear D gene. In germline, CDR1 is SNHLY, CDR2 FYNNEI. V lost 3 bases, J lost 2 bases, and 11 bases lay in between. The CDR3 sequence is 14 residues long. CDR3 loop: CASSDLGETYEQYF. The CDR3, as DNA: TGTGCCAGCAGTGACCTTGGGGAAACCTACGAGCAGTACTTC.

This clonotype came up many times. The chain employs TRBV7-3 and TRBJ1-1; tentatively, D is TRBD1 (5 bases). Germline V lookup: CDR1 SGHTA, CDR2 FQGTGA. The CDR3 is 14 residues long. Trimming left V 5 bases short and J 3 bases short, with 13 bases between. CDR3 sequence (DNA): TGTGCCAGCAGCCCCAGGGACGGAGACACTGAAGCTTTCTTT. It translates to CASSPRDGDTEAFF.

The chain has TRBV4-3 and TRBJ1-3, with D hard to call. The CDR3 covers 12 residues. The germline V gene encodes CDR1 LGHNA and CDR2 YSLEER. V lost 4 bases and J lost 3, with 4 bases in between. Here the CDR3 DNA reads TGCGCCAGCAGCCCGCATGGAAACACCATATATTTT. Protein: CASSPHGNTIYF.

This clonotype was detected ten times or more. The gene calls are TRBV5-6 and TRBJ2-7; TRBD1 aligns across 7 bases. V was clipped by 4 bases and J by 2 bases; unmatched bases: 12. Germline V gene lookup returns CDR1 SGHDT and CDR2 YYEEEE. The CDR3 is made up of 16 amino acids. The CDR3 loop is CASSVTYATGTYEQYF. CDR3 coding DNA: TGTGCCAGCAGCGTAACCTATGCGACAGGGACCTACGAGCAGTACTTC.

This clonotype turned up a few times. The CDR3 DNA sequence: TGTGCCAGCAGTTACTTGGTAACAGGATGGACCGGGGAGCTGTTTTTT. Amino acid sequence: CASSYLVTGWTGELFF. The V and J genes are TRBV6-6 and TRBJ2-2; maybe TRBD1 (5 bases). The V gene's germline CDR1 is MNHNY and CDR2 SVGAGI (reference sequence). The CDR3 runs to 16 residues. Trimming pared 1 base from V and 5 bases from J, leaving 14 bases between.

The J gene is TRBJ2-7, the V gene TRBV20-1; no firm D call. The V gene lost 0 bases and the J gene lost 2 bases, with 14 bases spanning the gap. Germline-derived CDR1 and CDR2 are DFQATT and SNEGSKA (reference sequence). This CDR3 has 15 residues. Here the CDR3 DNA reads TGCAGTGCTAGAGATCGAGGCAGGCCTGCCTACGAGCAGTACTTC. This sequence encodes CSARDRGRPAYEQYF.

This clonotype was observed many times. V gene TRBV7-9 combines with J gene TRBJ2-5; D might be TRBD1 (6 bases). The CDR3 is 12 amino acids. CDR1 and CDR2 (germline): SEHNR, FQNEAQ (reference sequence). Trimming pared 7 bases from V and 5 bases from J, leaving 11 bases between. The CDR3 region has the DNA TGTGCCAGCACCGAGCAGGGGGAGACCCAGTACTTC. It specifies CASTEQGETQYF.

The table lists this clonotype with a few counts. The chain carries TRBV10-3 and TRBJ1-5; possibly TRBD1 for D (5 bases). This CDR3 has 15 amino acids. Looked up from germline, CDR1 is ENHRY and CDR2 is SYGVKD. Trimming removed 4 bases at V and 2 bases at J, with 12 bases between. For the CDR3, the DNA is TGTGCCATCAGTGTGGCGGGGGGAGGCAATCAGCCCCAGCATTTT. This sequence encodes CAISVAGGGNQPQHF.

This clonotype was seen a single time. Sequence at one end of the junction differs from germline and may be a read error. This sequence joins TRBV7-2 and TRBJ2-6, with TRBD2 identical over 8 bases. CDR1 and CDR2 (germline): SGHTA, FQGNSA. The CDR3 is made up of 19 amino acids. CDR3 nucleotide sequence: TGCGCCAGCAGCCAAGATCACGGGGGGGGCCGTTCTGGGGCCAACGTCCTGACTTTC. Translating it yields CASSQDHGGGRSGANVLTF.